This T cell receptor beta chain was obtained from a study of CD8+ T cells in alopecia areata. The wider study: Tofacitinib continued for 6 to 18 months and was then withheld for 6 months. Scoring of severity for treated patients was based on percentage of affected scalp area. Overall study findings and caveats: Many expanded lesional clones persisted in scalp and blood during tofacitinib. Among patients, TCR sharing was less clear than in mice, a difference possibly due in part to HLA diversity in the patient population.

Regarding treatment: oral pan-JAK inhibitor, 5-10 mg twice daily. Extracted RNA was reverse transcribed into cDNA, the sequencing template. Assay: immunoSEQ multiplex PCR; the TCRdb copy retains only in-frame clones and omits some. The sample contains about 180,000 clones, 53% of which appear only once. V gave up 2 bases and J gave up 4 bases, with 16 bases separating them. The CDR3 consists of 16 residues. CDR1 SGDLS and CDR2 YYNGEE come from the germline V gene. Of note for this clone: The antigen is undetermined.

The sequence was obtained from a human donor with alopecia areata. The chain employs TRBV9 and TRBJ2-1, with unresolved D. This sample comprised CD8+ T cells sorted from blood, obtained at week 24, from a patient treated with tofacitinib. The CDR3 sequence: CASSVKDENAYNEQFF. For the CDR3, the DNA is TGTGCCAGCAGCGTCAAGGACGAAAATGCGTACAATGAGCAGTTCTTC.